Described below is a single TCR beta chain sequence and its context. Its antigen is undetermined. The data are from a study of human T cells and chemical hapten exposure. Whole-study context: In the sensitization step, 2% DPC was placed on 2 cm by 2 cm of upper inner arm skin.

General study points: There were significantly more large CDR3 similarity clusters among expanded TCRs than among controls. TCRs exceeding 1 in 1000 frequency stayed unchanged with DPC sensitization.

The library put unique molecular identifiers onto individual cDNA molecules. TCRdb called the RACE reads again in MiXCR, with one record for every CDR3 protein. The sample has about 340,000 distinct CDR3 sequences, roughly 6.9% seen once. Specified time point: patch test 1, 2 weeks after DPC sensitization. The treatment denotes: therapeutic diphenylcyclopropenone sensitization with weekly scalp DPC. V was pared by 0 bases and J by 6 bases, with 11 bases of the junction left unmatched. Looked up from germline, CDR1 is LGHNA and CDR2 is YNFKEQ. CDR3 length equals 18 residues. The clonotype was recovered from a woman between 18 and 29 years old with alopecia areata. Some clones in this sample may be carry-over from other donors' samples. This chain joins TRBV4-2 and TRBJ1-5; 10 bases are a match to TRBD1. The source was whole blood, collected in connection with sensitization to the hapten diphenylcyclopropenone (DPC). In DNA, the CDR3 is TGTGCCAGCAGCCAAGACCAGGCCCTTGGGACAGGGGCTCAGCCCCAGCATTTT. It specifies CASSQDQALGTGAQPQHF.